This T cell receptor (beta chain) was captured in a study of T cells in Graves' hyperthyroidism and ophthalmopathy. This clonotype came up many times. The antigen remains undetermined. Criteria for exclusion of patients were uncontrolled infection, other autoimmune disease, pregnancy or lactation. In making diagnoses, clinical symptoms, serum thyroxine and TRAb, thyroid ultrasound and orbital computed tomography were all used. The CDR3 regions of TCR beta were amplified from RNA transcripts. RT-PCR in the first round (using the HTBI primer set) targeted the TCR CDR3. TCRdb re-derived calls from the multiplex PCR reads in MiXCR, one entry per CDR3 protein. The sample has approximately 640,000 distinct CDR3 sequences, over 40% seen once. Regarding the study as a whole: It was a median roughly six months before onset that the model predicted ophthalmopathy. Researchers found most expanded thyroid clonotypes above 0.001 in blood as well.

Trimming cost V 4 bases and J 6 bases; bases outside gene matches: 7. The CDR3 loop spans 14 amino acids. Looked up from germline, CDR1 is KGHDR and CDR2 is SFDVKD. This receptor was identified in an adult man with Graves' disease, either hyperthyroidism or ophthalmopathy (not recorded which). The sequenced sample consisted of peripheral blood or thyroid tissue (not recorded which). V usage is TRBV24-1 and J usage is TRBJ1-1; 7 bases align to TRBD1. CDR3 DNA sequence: TGTGCCACCAGTGAAGACAGGGAGAAGGCTGAAGCTTTCTTT. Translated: CATSEDREKAEAFF.